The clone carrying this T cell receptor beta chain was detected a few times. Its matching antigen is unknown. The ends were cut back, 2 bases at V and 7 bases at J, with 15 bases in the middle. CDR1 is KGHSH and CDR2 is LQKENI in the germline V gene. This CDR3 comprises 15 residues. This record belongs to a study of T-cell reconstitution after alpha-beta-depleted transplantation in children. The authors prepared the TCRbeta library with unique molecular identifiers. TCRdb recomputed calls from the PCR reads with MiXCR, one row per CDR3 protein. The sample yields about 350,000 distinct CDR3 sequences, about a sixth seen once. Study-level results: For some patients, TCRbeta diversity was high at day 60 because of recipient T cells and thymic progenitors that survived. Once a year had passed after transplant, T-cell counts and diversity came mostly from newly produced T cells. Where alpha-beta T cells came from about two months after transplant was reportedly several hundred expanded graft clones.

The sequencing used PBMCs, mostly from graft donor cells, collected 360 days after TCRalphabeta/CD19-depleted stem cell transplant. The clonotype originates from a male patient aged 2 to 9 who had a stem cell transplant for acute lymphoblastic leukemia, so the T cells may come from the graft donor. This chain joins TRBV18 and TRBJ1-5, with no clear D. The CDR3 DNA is TGTGCCAGCTCACCAGAATCGCAAGGGAACCAGCCCCAGCATTTT. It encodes CASSPESQGNQPQHF. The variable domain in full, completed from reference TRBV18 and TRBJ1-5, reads NAGVMQNPRHLVRRRGQEARLRCSPMKGHSHVYWYRQLPEEGLKFMVYLQKENIIDESGMPKERFSAEFPKEGPSILRIQQVVRGDSAAYFCASSPESQGNQPQHFGDGTRLSIL.